This record covers a single TCR beta chain. Data came from immunoSEQ multiplex PCR; TCRdb stores just in-frame clones and leaves some out. The sample holds under 15,000 clones, 60% to 80% seen once. Stated treatment: randomized to nivolumab then ipilimumab (arm A) or the reverse (arm B). No patient had prior DNA-damaging chemotherapy. Live CD3+CD8+ CD19− CD56− cells were sorted from PBMCs. The data were taken from a study of sequential checkpoint blockade in melanoma. Study in general: First-line arms were nivolumab then ipilimumab, or the reverse, randomized 1:1. Maintenance nivolumab came after either treatment sequence.

CDR3 length: 15 amino acids. V was clipped by 4 bases and J by 2 bases; unmatched bases: 5. The germline CDR1 and CDR2 sequences are SEHNR and FQNEAQ (reference sequence). The chain has TRBV7-9 and TRBJ2-5, with 9 bases fitting TRBD1. This clonotype was obtained from a human patient with melanoma. Some clones in this sample may be carry-over from other donors' samples. The specimen was CD8+ T cells sorted from blood (inferred from file names), collected from a patient given nivolumab and ipilimumab in sequence. In nucleotides, the CDR3 is TGTGCCAGCAGCTCCCGGGACAGGGCGCAAGAGACCCAGTACTTC. Its protein product is CASSSRDRAQETQYF.